This record concerns one TCR beta chain sequence. Its antigen is not known. These data belong to a study of vaccination and CD4 T cells after COVID-19. Study background: Cultures that served as controls received a CEFX pool, an HIV-1 Nef pool, or no peptide.

This sample's treatment: 10-day PBMC culture with coronavirus spike peptide pools or control peptides (ViraFEST assay). The authors cultured around 1.9 million PBMCs per well with roughly 10 IU/ml IL-2 and approximately 9 ug/ml peptide pools. Whole-study findings and limits: Researchers report that 304 of 307 vaccine-specific clones in convalescent patients proved spike mono-reactive.

Cultured CD4+ T-cell DNA underwent Oncomine TCR Beta short-read sequencing. TCRdb recomputed calls from the PCR reads with MiXCR, one row per CDR3 protein. The data contain 5,500 to 7,500 distinct CDR3 sequences, 45% to 60% of them singletons. Sequenced input: CD4+ T cells from blood, cultured in vitro. This receptor was taken from a human donor who had recovered from COVID-19.

In DNA, the CDR3 is TGTGCCAGCAGCTCGGCCCTCCCTCGAGAGACCCAGTACTTC. Protein product: CASSSALPRETQYF. The chain combines TRBV7-9 with TRBJ2-5; D is unclear. CDR3 length: 14 residues. Germline values: CDR1 SEHNR, CDR2 FQNEAQ (reference sequence). V was clipped by 4 bases and J by 4 bases, with 13 bases between them.